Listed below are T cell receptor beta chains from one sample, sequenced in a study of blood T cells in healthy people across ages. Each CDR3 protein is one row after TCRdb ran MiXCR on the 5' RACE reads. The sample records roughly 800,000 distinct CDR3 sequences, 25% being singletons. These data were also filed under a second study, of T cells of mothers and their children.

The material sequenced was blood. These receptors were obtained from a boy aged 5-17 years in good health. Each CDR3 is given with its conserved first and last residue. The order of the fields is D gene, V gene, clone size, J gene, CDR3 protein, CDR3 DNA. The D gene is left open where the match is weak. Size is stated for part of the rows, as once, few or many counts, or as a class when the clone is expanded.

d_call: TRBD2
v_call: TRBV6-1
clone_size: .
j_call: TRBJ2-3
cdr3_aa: CASSWEETSGRPTDTQYF
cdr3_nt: TGTGCCAGCAGTTGGGAGGAGACTAGCGGGAGGCCCACAGATACGCAGTATTTT

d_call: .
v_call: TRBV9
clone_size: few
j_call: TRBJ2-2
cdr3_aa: CASSADGGNTGELFF
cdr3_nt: TGTGCCAGCAGCGCCGACGGGGGTAACACCGGGGAGCTGTTTTTT

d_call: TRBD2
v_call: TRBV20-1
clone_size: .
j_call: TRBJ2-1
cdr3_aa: CSARHAGGYNEQFF
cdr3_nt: TGCAGTGCTAGACATGCGGGAGGTTACAATGAGCAGTTCTTC

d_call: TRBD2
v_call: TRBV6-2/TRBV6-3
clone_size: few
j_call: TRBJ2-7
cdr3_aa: CASSYSAASGSYEQYF
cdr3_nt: TGTGCCAGCAGTTACTCGGCGGCTAGCGGTTCCTACGAGCAGTACTTC

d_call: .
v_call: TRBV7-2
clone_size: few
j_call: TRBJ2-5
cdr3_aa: CASSLAFGTLTQYF
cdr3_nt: TGTGCCAGCAGCTTAGCGTTCGGGACACTGACCCAGTACTTC

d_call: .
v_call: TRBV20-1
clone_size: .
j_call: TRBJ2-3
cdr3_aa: CSAPRKGTLTDTQYF
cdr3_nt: TGCAGTGCTCCTCGGAAAGGGACTCTGACAGATACGCAGTATTTT

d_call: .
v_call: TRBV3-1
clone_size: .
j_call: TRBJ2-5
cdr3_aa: CASSQWRSQETQYF
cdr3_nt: TGTGCCAGCAGCCAGTGGCGGAGCCAAGAGACCCAGTACTTC

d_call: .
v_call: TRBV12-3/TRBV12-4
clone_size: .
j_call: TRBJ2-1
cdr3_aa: CASSLAHERSYNEQFF
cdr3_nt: TGTGCCAGCAGTTTAGCGCACGAACGCTCCTACAATGAGCAGTTCTTC

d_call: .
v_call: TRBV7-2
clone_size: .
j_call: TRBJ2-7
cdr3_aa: CASSFRRDEQYF
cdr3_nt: TGTGCCAGCAGCTTCCGGAGGGACGAGCAGTACTTC

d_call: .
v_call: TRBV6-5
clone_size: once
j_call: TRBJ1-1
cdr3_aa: CASSYSSELNTEAFF
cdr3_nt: TGTGCCAGCAGTTACTCGTCCGAGTTGAACACTGAAGCTTTCTTT

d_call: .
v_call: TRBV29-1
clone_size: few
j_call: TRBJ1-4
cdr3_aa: CSVVEGIATNEKLVF
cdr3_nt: TGCAGCGTTGTAGAGGGGATTGCAACTAATGAAAAACTGGTTTTT

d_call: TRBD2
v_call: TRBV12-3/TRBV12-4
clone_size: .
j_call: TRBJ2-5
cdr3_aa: CASSPTGTSGETQYF
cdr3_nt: TGTGCCAGCAGTCCAACCGGGACTAGTGGGGAGACCCAGTACTTC

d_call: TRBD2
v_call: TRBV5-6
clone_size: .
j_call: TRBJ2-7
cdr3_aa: CASTSLPDSGGGYEQYF
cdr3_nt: TGTGCCAGCACTTCACTTCCCGACTCGGGGGGTGGCTACGAGCAGTACTTC

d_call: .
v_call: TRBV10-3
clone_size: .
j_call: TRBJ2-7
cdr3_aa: CAISESDYPYEQYF
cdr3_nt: TGTGCCATCAGTGAGTCGGACTACCCCTACGAGCAGTACTTC

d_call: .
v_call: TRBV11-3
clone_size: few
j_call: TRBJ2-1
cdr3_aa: CASSLEPRDDNEQFF
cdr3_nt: TGTGCCAGCAGCTTAGAACCGCGGGACGACAATGAGCAGTTCTTC

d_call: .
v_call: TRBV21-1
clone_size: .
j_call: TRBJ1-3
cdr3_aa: CASSNGPPALSGNTIYF
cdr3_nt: TGTGCCAGCAGCAATGGCCCCCCGGCGCTCTCTGGAAACACCATATATTTT

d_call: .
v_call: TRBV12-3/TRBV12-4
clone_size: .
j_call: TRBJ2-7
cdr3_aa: CASSLAENSYEQYF
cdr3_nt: TGTGCCAGCAGTTTAGCAGAAAACTCCTACGAGCAGTACTTC

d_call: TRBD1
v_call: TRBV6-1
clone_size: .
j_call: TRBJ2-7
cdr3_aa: CASSEALRTGVPYEQYF
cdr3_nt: TGTGCCAGCAGTGAAGCGCTTCGCACAGGGGTCCCCTACGAGCAGTACTTC

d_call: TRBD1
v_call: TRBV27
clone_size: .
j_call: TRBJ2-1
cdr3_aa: CASRQRGGQGYNEQFF
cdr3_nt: TGTGCCAGCAGACAAAGGGGGGGACAGGGATATAATGAGCAGTTCTTC

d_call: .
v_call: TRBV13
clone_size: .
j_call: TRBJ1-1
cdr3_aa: CASSKQRTEAFF
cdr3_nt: TGTGCCAGCAGCAAACAGCGCACTGAAGCTTTCTTT

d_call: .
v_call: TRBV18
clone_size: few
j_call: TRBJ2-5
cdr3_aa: CASSPSVAYETQYF
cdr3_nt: TGTGCCAGCTCACCATCGGTGGCGTACGAGACCCAGTACTTC

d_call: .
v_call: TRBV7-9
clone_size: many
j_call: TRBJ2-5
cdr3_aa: CASSFLQETQYF
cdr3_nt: TGTGCCAGCAGCTTCCTACAAGAGACCCAGTACTTC

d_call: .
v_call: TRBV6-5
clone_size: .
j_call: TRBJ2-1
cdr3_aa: CASSSPGLGGNEQFF
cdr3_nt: TGTGCCAGCAGTTCCCCGGGGCTAGGAGGCAATGAGCAGTTCTTC

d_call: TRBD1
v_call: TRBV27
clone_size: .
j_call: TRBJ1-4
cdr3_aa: CASSPRQGVGKLFF
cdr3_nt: TGTGCCAGCAGCCCTCGACAGGGAGTAGGAAAACTGTTTTTT

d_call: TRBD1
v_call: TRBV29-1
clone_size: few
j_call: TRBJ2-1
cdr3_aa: CSVEPVDRGNEQFF
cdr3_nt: TGCAGCGTCGAACCCGTCGACAGGGGCAATGAGCAGTTCTTC

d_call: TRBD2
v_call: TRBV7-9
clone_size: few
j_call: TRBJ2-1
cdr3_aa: CASSLTSGGPDEQFF
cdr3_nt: TGTGCCAGCAGCTTAACTTCGGGGGGGCCTGATGAGCAGTTCTTC

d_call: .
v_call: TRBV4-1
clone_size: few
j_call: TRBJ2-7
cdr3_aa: CASSQRREAYEQYF
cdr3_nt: TGCGCCAGCAGCCAAAGAAGGGAGGCCTACGAGCAGTACTTC

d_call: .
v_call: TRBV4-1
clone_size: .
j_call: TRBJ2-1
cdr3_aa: CASSPQQDSYNEQFF
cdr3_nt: TGCGCCAGCAGCCCTCAGCAGGACTCCTACAATGAGCAGTTCTTC